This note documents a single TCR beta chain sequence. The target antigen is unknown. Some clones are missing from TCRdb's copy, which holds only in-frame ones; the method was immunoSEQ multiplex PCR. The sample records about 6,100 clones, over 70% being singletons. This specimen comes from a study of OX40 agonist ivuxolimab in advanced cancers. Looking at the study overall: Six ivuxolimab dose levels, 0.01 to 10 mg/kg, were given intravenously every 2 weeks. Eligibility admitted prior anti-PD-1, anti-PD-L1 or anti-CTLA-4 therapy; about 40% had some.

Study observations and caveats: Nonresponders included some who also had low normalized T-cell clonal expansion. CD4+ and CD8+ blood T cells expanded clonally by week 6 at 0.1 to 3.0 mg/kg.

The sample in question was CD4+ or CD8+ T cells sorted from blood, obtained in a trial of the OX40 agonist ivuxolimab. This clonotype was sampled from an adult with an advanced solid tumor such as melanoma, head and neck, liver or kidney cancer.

CDR3 protein: CASSIEVGTGFGGYTF. The CDR3 bases are TGTGCCAGTAGTATAGAGGTCGGAACAGGGTTCGGTGGCTACACCTTC. The rearrangement uses TRBV19 and TRBJ1-2; possible D gene TRBD1, 6 bases. Trimming left V 0 bases short and J 7 bases short, with 18 bases between. The CDR3 is 16 amino acids. The germline CDR1 and CDR2 sequences are LNHDA and SQIVND (reference sequence).